The TCR beta chain described here comes from a study of shared clonotypes between healthy human individuals. Naive CD8 cells lacked CD45RO and underwent positive selection for CCR7, leaving out terminally differentiated effector memory CD45RA+ cells. This clone was observed once. The genomic DNA of each subset was split evenly across several immunoSEQ plates. The repertoire was sequenced with immunoSEQ multiplex PCR; TCRdb's copy has only in-frame clones and lacks some. The repertoire holds about 1,900,000 clones, with less than 95% as singletons. This CDR3 has 12 amino acids. Per germline, CDR1 SEHNR and CDR2 FQNEAQ (reference sequence). Trimming left V 1 base short and J 7 bases short, with 8 bases between.

The sequenced sample was naive CD8+ T cells sorted from blood. This sequence joins TRBV7-9 and TRBJ2-7, with no clear D. This sequence originates from a man between 18 and 29 years old in good health. CDR3: CASSLGYEEQYF. CDR3 bases: TGTGCCAGCAGCTTAGGGTATGAGGAGCAGTACTTC.